This T cell receptor beta chain was captured in a study of cytomegalovirus exposure and HLA in healthy donors. Produced via immunoSEQ multiplex PCR; TCRdb's table is partial and in-frame only. The sample has 200,000 to 300,000 clones; about 90% are singletons. Germline V lookup: CDR1 KGHSH, CDR2 LQKENI. The CDR3 loop spans 15 amino acids. J lost 5 bases, V lost 3 bases, and 8 bases had no gene match. The clonotype was recovered from a young man in good health and CMV-seropositive. V gene TRBV18 combines with J gene TRBJ2-7, with 9 bases that match TRBD1. The source material was PBMCs. The CDR3 DNA sequence: TGTGCCAGCTCACCTGGACAGGGGATGATCGACGAGCAGTACTTC. This gives the protein CASSPGQGMIDEQYF.